The 5 T cell receptor beta chains below were found in one sample sequenced in a study of blood T cell repertoires in COVID-19. The assay was immunoSEQ multiplex PCR, and TCRdb's table has in-frame clones only and misses some. Of 250,000 to 350,000 clones listed, about nine tenths are singletons. The specimen was peripheral blood. Every receptor here comes from a woman between 40 and 50 years old who had recovered from COVID-19.

V gene TRBV7-9 combines with J gene TRBJ2-5, with a possible D match to TRBD2 (5 bases). Trimming took off 5 bases at V and 3 bases at J, with 13 bases between the two ends. The CDR3 consists of 14 residues. Germline CDR1 SEHNR, CDR2 FQNEAQ (reference sequence). The CDR3 DNA sequence: TGTGCCAGCAGCCCCAGCGGAACGGAAGAGACCCAGTACTTC. Protein product: CASSPSGTEETQYF.

The chain joins TRBV4-1 to TRBJ1-2; 9 bases are a match to TRBD1. The V and J ends lost 1 base and 3 bases, in that order; junction bases with no gene match: 6. The CDR3 spans 16 residues. The V gene's germline CDR1 is MGHRA and CDR2 YSYEKL. CDR3 sequence reads: CASSQGLRDRDYGYTF. CDR3 DNA: TGCGCCAGCAGCCAAGGCCTCCGGGACAGGGACTATGGCTACACCTTC.

The V call is TRBV28, the J call TRBJ2-1; the D gene is possibly TRBD1 (6 bases). CDR3 length: 15 residues. With 5 bases removed from V and 1 base from J, the gap between germline ends came to 12 bases. The V gene's germline CDR1 is MDHEN and CDR2 SYDVKM. The DNA for the CDR3 is TGTGCCAGCAGTCAATGGACAGAATCCTACAATGAGCAGTTCTTC. Protein product: CASSQWTESYNEQFF.

The genes are TRBV2 and TRBJ1-6; 9 nucleotides agree with TRBD1. J was trimmed by 7 bases and V by 6 bases; bases with no gene match: 4. Looked up from germline, CDR1 is SNHLY and CDR2 is FYNNEI. This CDR3 is built from 14 residues. For the CDR3, the DNA is TGTGCCAGCAGGGGACAGGGCCTAAATTCACCCCTCCACTTT. The encoded protein is CASRGQGLNSPLHF.

The CDR3 DNA reads as TGTGCCAGCAGCCAAGTCGGGGGACTAGCGGGAGTAGCCACAGATACGCAGTATTTT. Amino acids: CASSQVGGLAGVATDTQYF. The chain joins TRBV3-1 (or the pseudogene TRBV3-2) to TRBJ2-3; 14 bases map to TRBD2. CDR3 length: 19 amino acids. Trimming cost V 1 base and J 2 bases; bases outside gene matches: 8. Looked up from germline, CDR1 is LGHDT and CDR2 is YNNKEL (reference sequence).